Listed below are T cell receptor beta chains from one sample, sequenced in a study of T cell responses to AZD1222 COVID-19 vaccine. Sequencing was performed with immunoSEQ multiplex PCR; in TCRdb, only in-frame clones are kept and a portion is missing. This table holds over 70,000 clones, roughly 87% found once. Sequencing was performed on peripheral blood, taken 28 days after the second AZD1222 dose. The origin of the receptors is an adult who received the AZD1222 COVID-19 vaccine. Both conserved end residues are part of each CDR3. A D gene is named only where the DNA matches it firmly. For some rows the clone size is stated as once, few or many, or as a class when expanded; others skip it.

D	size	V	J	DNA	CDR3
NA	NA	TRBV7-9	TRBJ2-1	TGTGCCAGCAGCACCGTGAAGGGAGATGAGCAGTTCTTC	CASSTVKGDEQFF
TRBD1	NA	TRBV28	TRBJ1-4	TGTGCCAGCAGTTCCACAGGGGGCTATGAAAAACTGTTTTTT	CASSSTGGYEKLFF
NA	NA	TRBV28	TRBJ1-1	TGTGCCAGCAGTTTAGTCGCGAACACTGAAGCTTTCTTT	CASSLVANTEAFF
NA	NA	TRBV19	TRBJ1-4	TGTGCCAGCGTGGGGTTCGGTAATGAAAAACTGTTTTTT	CASVGFGNEKLFF
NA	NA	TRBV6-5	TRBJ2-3	TGTGCCAGCAGTTACGGACAGAAAAGCACAGATACGCAGTATTTT	CASSYGQKSTDTQYF
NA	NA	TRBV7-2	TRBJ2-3	TGTGCCAGCAGCTTACAGGGCGCAGATACGCAGTATTTT	CASSLQGADTQYF
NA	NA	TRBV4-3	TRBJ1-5	TGCGCCAGCAGCCAAGTCGTCGTCGGACAGCCCCAGCATTTT	CASSQVVVGQPQHF
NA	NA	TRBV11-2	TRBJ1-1	TGTGCCAGCAGCTTAGAAGGGAAAGCTTTCTTT	CASSLEGKAFF
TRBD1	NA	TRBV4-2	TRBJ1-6	TGTGCCAGCAGCCTAGGGGACAGCGAGAATTCACCCCTCCACTTT	CASSLGDSENSPLHF
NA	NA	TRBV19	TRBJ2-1	TGTGCCAGTAGTATAGTAGGGGGGGAGGCGAGCTCCTACAATGAGCAGTTCTTC	CASSIVGGEASSYNEQFF
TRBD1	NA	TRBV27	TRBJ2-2	TGTGCCAGCCGAAGCCCGGGACAGGTTAGCCAGAACACCGGGGAGCTGTTTTTT	CASRSPGQVSQNTGELFF
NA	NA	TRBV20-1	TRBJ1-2	TGCAGTGCTAGTAGATCCTATGGCTACACCTTC	CSASRSYGYTF
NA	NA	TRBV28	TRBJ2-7	TGTGCCAGCAGTTTAAATTCTTGGCCGAAGACCTACGAGCAGTACTTC	CASSLNSWPKTYEQYF
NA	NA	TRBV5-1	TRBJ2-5	TGCGCCAGCAGCTTGCCAGCCCAAGAGACCCAGTACTTC	CASSLPAQETQYF
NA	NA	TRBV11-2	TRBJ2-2	TGTGCCAGCAGCCCCCGGTTTGGGGGCGAAACGAACACCGGGGAGCTGTTTTTT	CASSPRFGGETNTGELFF
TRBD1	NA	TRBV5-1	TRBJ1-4	TGCGCCAGCACTGGGACAGGGCAAGAAAAACTGTTTTTT	CASTGTGQEKLFF
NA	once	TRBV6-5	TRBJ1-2	TGTGCCAGCAGTTATGGGGAGGGGGGCCCTTATGGCTACACCTTC	CASSYGEGGPYGYTF
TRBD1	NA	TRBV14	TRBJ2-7	TGTGCCAGCAGCCCTTCCGGACAGGGGTACGAGCAGTACTTC	CASSPSGQGYEQYF
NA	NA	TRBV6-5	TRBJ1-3	TGTGCCAGCAGTTCCCCGTCGGGGTCTGGAAACACCATATATTTT	CASSSPSGSGNTIYF
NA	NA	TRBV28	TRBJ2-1	TGTGCCAGCAGCCCCGCTAAGCGGGCCTACAATGAGCAGTTCTTC	CASSPAKRAYNEQFF
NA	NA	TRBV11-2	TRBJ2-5	TGTGCCAGCAGCTGGTTAGAGACCCAGTACTTC	CASSWLETQYF
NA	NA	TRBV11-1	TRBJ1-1	TGTGCCAGCAGCTTAGGCGGCTGGGACCAAGATTTCTTT	CASSLGGWDQDFF
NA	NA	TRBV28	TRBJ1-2	TGTGCCAGCAGCCCGGGGGGGAACTATGGCTACACCTTC	CASSPGGNYGYTF
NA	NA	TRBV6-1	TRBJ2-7	TGTGCCAGCAGTGAAGGGGGGCCAGTTGGTGAGCAGTACTTC	CASSEGGPVGEQYF
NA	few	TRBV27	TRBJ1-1	TGTGCCAGCAGTCCGTACAGGGTCAAGAACACTGAAGCTTTCTTT	CASSPYRVKNTEAFF
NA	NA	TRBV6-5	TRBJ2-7	TGTGCCAGCAGTACCTGGGGCAGAACCTACGAGCAGTACTTC	CASSTWGRTYEQYF
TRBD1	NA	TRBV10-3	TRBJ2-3	TGTGCCATCAGTGACGGGACAGGGGGCCAAACAGATACGCAGTATTTT	CAISDGTGGQTDTQYF
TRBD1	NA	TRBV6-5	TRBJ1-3	TGTGCCAGCAGTACAGGGGAGGGAAACACCATATATTTT	CASSTGEGNTIYF
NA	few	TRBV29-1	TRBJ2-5	TGCAGCGTTCGGGACCCGGAGACCCAGTACTTC	CSVRDPETQYF
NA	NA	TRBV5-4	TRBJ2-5	TGTGCCAGCAGCTTGGAAGTTGCGCGCCAAGAGACCCAGTACTTC	CASSLEVARQETQYF
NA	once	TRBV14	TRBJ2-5	TGTGCCAGCAGCCAAGATTCTTCGGCGGGGGCCTTGAGGAGAGAGACCCAGTACTTC	CASSQDSSAGALRRETQYF
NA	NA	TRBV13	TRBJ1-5	TGTGCCAGCAGTCATGGCTCTCAGCCCCAGCATTTT	CASSHGSQPQHF
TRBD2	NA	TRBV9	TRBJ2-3	TGTGCCAGCAGCGTAGGCGGGGGGGGCCTTGATACGCAGTATTTT	CASSVGGGGLDTQYF
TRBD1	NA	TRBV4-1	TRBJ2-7	TGCGCCAGCAGCCCCAGACAGGGAACCTACGAGCAGTACTTC	CASSPRQGTYEQYF
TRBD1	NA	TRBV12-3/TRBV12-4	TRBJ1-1	TGTGCCAGCAGTCAAGACAGGGTTCACCAAGCTTTCTTT	CASSQDRVHQAFF
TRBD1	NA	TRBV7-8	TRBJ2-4	TGTGCCAGCAGCCTTAGCCGCATACAGGGGACGGCCAAAAACATTCAGTACTTC	CASSLSRIQGTAKNIQYF
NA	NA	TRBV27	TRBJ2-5	TGTGCCAGCAGTTTATTAGACAGCAAAGAGACCCAGTACTTC	CASSLLDSKETQYF
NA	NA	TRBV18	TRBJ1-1	TGTGCCAGCTCACCCCCGGACGCCGCCAGGGGCACTGAAGCTTTCTTT	CASSPPDAARGTEAFF
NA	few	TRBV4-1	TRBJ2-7	TGCGCCAGCAGCCCCTCCGGGATCCCCTACGAGCAGTACTTC	CASSPSGIPYEQYF
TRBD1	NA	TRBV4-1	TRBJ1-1	TGCGCCAGCAGCCGCGGCAGGGGGCCCACTGAAGCTTTCTTT	CASSRGRGPTEAFF
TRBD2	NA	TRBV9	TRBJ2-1	TGTGCCAGCAGCACCCGGGAGGGAGTTTACAATGAGCAGTTCTTC	CASSTREGVYNEQFF
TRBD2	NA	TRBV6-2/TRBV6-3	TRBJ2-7	TGTGCCAGCAGTTACCGCGGGGGGTTGTTCGAGCAGTACTTC	CASSYRGGLFEQYF
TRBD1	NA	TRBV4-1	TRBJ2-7	TGCGCCAGCAGCCAGAAGACAGGGAGCTCCTACGAGCAGTACTTC	CASSQKTGSSYEQYF
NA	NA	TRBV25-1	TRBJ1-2	TGTGCCAGCAGTGAATCTTTCGGGCAAAACTATGGCTACACCTTC	CASSESFGQNYGYTF
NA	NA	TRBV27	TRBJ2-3	TGTGCCAGCAGTTCCATAACCTGGTCCAGCACAGATACGCAGTATTTT	CASSSITWSSTDTQYF
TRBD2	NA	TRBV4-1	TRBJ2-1	TGCGCCAGCAGCCAAGCGGGGGGTACTGGGTACAATGAGCAGTTCTTC	CASSQAGGTGYNEQFF
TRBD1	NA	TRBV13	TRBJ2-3	TGTGCCAGCAGCTTAATTCCGGACAGGAGGACAGATACGCAGTATTTT	CASSLIPDRRTDTQYF
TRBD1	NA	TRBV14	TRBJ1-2	TGTGCCAGCAGCCTAAGACAGGGTTGGTTTCTTGACTATGGCTACACCTTC	CASSLRQGWFLDYGYTF
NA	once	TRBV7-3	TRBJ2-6	TGTGCCACCACCCAGGGAGCTGGGGCCAACGTCCTGACTTTC	CATTQGAGANVLTF
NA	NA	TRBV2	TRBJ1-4	TGTGCCAGCAGGCGGGCGGGGGGGATTGAAAAACTGTTTTTT	CASRRAGGIEKLFF
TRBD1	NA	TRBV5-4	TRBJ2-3	TGTGCCAGCAGCTTCTTCTCGGGATCGAGGGGGCACACAGATACGCAGTATTTT	CASSFFSGSRGHTDTQYF
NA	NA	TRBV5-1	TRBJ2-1	TGCGCCAGCAGCTTGTGGGCTGAGGGGACTGAGCAGTTCTTC	CASSLWAEGTEQFF
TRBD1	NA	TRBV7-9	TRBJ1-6	TGTGCCAGCAGCTCCCTGGGGCAGGGGGGTTATAATTCACCCCTCCACTTT	CASSSLGQGGYNSPLHF
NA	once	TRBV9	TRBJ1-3	TGTGCCAGCAGCGCCCTCAGGGGACACTCTGTCGGAAACACCATATATTTT	CASSALRGHSVGNTIYF
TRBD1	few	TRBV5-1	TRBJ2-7	TGCGCCAGCAAGGTGACAGGGGGCCCCTACGAGCAGTACTTC	CASKVTGGPYEQYF
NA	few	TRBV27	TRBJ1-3	TGTGCCAGCAGTACCGACAACTCTGGAAACACCATATATTTT	CASSTDNSGNTIYF
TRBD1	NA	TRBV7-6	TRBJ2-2	TGTGCCAGCAGCCGAGTTGGGACAGGGTCCGGGGAGCTGTTTTTT	CASSRVGTGSGELFF
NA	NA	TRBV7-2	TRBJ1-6	TGTGCCAGCAGATCCGGGGACTATAATTCACCCCTCCACTTT	CASRSGDYNSPLHF